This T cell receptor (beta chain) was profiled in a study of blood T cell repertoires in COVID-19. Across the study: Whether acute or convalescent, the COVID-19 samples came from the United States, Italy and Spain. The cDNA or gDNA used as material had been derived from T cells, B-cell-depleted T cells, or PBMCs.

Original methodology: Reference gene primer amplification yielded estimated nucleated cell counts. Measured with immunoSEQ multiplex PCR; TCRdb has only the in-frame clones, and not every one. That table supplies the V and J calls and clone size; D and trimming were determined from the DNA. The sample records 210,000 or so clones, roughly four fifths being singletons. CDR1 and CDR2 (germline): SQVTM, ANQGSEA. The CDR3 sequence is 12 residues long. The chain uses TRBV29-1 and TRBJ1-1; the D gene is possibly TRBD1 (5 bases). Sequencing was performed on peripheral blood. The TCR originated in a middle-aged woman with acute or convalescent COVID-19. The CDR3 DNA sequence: TGCAGTATAAGGGGCGGGAACACTGAAGCTTTCTTT. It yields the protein CSIRGGNTEAFF. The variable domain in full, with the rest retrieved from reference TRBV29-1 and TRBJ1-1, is SAVISQKPSRDICQRGTSLTIQCQVDSQVTMMFWYRQQPGQSLTLIATANQGSEATYESGFVIDKFPISRPNLTFSTLTVSNMSPEDSSIYLCSIRGGNTEAFFGQGTRLTVV.